A single sample is the source of the 20 T cell receptor beta chains below, sequenced in a study of T cells in Graves' hyperthyroidism and ophthalmopathy. Template material for amplifying TCR beta CDR3 regions consisted of RNA transcripts. Primed by the HTBI set, a first-round RT-PCR was run on the TCR CDR3. TCRdb fed the multiplex PCR reads into MiXCR, producing one record per CDR3 protein. Seen here are 450,000 to 650,000 distinct CDR3 sequences, approximately 17% observed once, and the top ten hold approximately 15%. The material sequenced was blood. The receptors were sampled from a woman aged 18-30 years with Graves' ophthalmopathy.

This clonotype appeared a few times. This sequence joins TRBV19 and TRBJ2-1; 7 bases are a match to TRBD2. Germline V gene sequence: CDR1 LNHDA, CDR2 SQIVND (reference sequence). This CDR3 comprises 15 residues. V lost 1 base and J lost 4; bases outside the gene matches: 4. In nucleotides, the CDR3 is TGTGCCAGTAGTATAGGGAGCGGGGAGTACAATGAGCAGTTCTTC. Its translation: CASSIGSGEYNEQFF.

The CDR3 here is CAIGVTGIAGNTIYF. CDR3 in DNA: TGTGCCATCGGCGTGACAGGAATAGCTGGAAACACCATATATTTT. The chain recombines TRBV10-3 with TRBJ1-3; D perhaps matches TRBD1 (6 bases). In germline, CDR1 is ENHRY, CDR2 SYGVKD. The CDR3 is made up of 15 amino acids. V was cut by 8 bases and J by 2 bases, with 16 bases left in between.

This clonotype came up many times. The chain combines TRBV20-1 with TRBJ1-4; maybe TRBD1 (5 bases). This CDR3 comprises 13 residues. Germline V CDR1 and CDR2: DFQATT, SNEGSKA (reference sequence). The ends were cut back, 0 bases at V and 6 bases at J, with 8 bases in the middle. The CDR3 DNA follows: TGCAGTGCTAGAGAGGGGGGGGATGAAAAACTGTTTTTT. Its protein is CSAREGGDEKLFF.

This clonotype was observed a handful of times. The rearrangement uses TRBV7-9 and TRBJ1-1; 8 bases line up with TRBD1. The CDR3 length is 15 residues. Losses at the gene ends were 5 bases for V and 5 bases for J; bases not matched to a gene: 10. Germline V gene lookup returns CDR1 SEHNR and CDR2 FQNEAQ (reference sequence). CDR3 residues: CASSHRTGRGTEAFF. CDR3 in DNA: TGTGCCAGCAGCCACCGGACAGGGAGGGGAACTGAAGCTTTCTTT.

This clonotype was picked up many times. Here the CDR3 reads CAWRHGTSGVLDTQYF. CDR3 nucleotide sequence: TGTGCCTGGAGACATGGAACTAGCGGGGTCCTAGATACGCAGTATTTT. The chain joins TRBV30 to TRBJ2-3; 10 nucleotides align to TRBD2. Germline V gene lookup returns CDR1 GTSNPN and CDR2 SVGIG (reference sequence). The CDR3 has 16 amino acids. V lost 3 bases, J lost 5 bases, and 11 bases stayed unmatched.

This chain joins TRBV29-1 and TRBJ1-2; D uncertain. Germline V gene lookup returns CDR1 SQVTM and CDR2 ANQGSEA. The CDR3 contains 12 residues. Trimming pared 4 bases from V and 5 bases from J, leaving 11 bases between. The CDR3, as DNA: TGCAGCGTTGTCGCCGAAAGATATGGCTACACCTTC. It translates to CSVVAERYGYTF.

In its sample, this clonotype was seen once. This chain links TRBV5-4 with TRBJ2-5; D is unclear. Germline values: CDR1 SGHNT, CDR2 YYREEE (reference sequence). This CDR3 contains 12 residues. V was trimmed by 1 base and J by 7 bases, leaving 8 bases between them. CDR3 residues: CASSLSSGTQYF. The CDR3 DNA reads TGTGCCAGCAGCTTGAGTTCAGGGACCCAGTACTTC.

There are many counts of this clonotype. V usage is TRBV28 and J usage is TRBJ2-7; 9 bases are shared with TRBD1. In germline, CDR1 is MDHEN, CDR2 SYDVKM. The CDR3 covers 19 residues. J lost 2 bases, V lost 4 bases, and 18 bases had no gene match. In nucleotides, the CDR3 is TGTGCCAGCAGTTCTTCCGGGACAGGGAGTTGGACCCCGACCTACGAGCAGTACTTC. Amino acid sequence: CASSSSGTGSWTPTYEQYF. The whole variable domain, remainder taken from reference TRBV28 and TRBJ2-7, is DVKVTQSSRYLVKRTGEKVFLECVQDMDHENMFWYRQDPGLGLRLIYFSYDVKMKEKGDIPEGYSVSREKKERFSLILESASTNQTSMYLCASSSSGTGSWTPTYEQYFGPGTRLTVT.

In its sample, this clonotype was seen once. Given a much more abundant clone one base away, this may be a read error. The conserved final phenylalanine or tryptophan is absent from the CDR3, which likely points to a read error. The CDR3, as DNA: TGCAGTGCTAGGGAGGGGGCATGGTACGAGCAGTACTCC. Translated: CSAREGAWYEQYS. The V and J genes are TRBV20-1 and TRBJ2-7, with a weak D call TRBD1 (7 bases). V lost 3 bases, J lost 4 bases, and 13 bases lay in between. The CDR3 consists of 13 residues. From germline, CDR1 is DFQATT and CDR2 SNEGSKA (reference sequence).

This clonotype was counted many times. The chain combines TRBV7-2 with TRBJ2-7, with TRBD2 matching 12 bases. The CDR3 has 15 residues. V trimming: 1 base; J trimming: 7 bases; junction bases outside the gene matches: 5. Germline CDR1 SGHTA, CDR2 FQGNSA. Here the CDR3 reads CASSLGELAGGEQYF. The CDR3 DNA sequence: TGTGCCAGCAGCTTAGGTGAACTAGCGGGGGGTGAGCAGTACTTC.

For this clonotype: Compared with germline, one end of the junction differs, possibly owing to a read error. The rearrangement joins TRBV11-2 to TRBJ2-7; 9 nucleotides line up with TRBD1. This CDR3 is 17 amino acids long. Germline loops: CDR1 SGHAT, CDR2 FQNNGV. CDR3 in amino acids: CASSLGVQGAVTYEQYF. DNA of the CDR3: TGTGCCAGCAGTTTAGGCGTACAGGGGGCTGTCACCTACGAGCAGTACTTC.

The V and J genes are TRBV6-1 and TRBJ1-2; D is perhaps TRBD1 (6 bases). This CDR3 has 16 residues. Per the germline V gene, CDR1 is MNHNS and CDR2 is SASEGT. Trimming took off 6 bases at V and 4 bases at J, with 21 bases between the two ends. CDR3 coding DNA: TGTGCCAGCAGGCCCGGCGGGGGCCGGACACCCTATGGCTACACCTTC. Translation gives CASRPGGGRTPYGYTF.

The chain has TRBV12-3 or TRBV12-4 and TRBJ1-5; 9 nucleotides match TRBD1. Trimming took 4 bases from V and 4 from J; bases not matched to a gene: 5. This CDR3 spans 15 amino acids. DNA for the CDR3: TGTGCCAGCAGTTCCGACAGGGGGTGGAATCAGCCCCAGCATTTT. This sequence encodes CASSSDRGWNQPQHF.

V is TRBV29-1 and J is TRBJ1-2, with 9 positions matching TRBD1. The germline CDR1 and CDR2 sequences are SQVTM and ANQGSEA. The CDR3 contains 12 residues. The V and J ends lost 6 bases and 8 bases, in that order; junction bases with no gene match: 7. The CDR3 DNA follows: TGCAGCGTGGACAGGGGCCAAGGGGGCTACACCTTC. This sequence encodes CSVDRGQGGYTF.

This clonotype has a handful of counts. The chain is built from TRBV14 and TRBJ1-6; D not certain. The V and J ends lost 3 bases and 9 bases respectively, with 12 bases between them. The CDR3 spans 14 residues. Per germline, CDR1 SGHDN and CDR2 FVKESK. The CDR3 region is CASSQLASASPLHF. The CDR3 nucleotides are TGTGCCAGCAGCCAGTTGGCCTCGGCTTCACCCCTCCACTTT.

The V call is TRBV7-6, the J call TRBJ2-7, with TRBD2 identical over 7 bases. This CDR3 region has 14 residues. Germline trimming cut 5 bases from V and 5 bases from J; bases unmatched to any gene: 9. From germline, CDR1 is SGHVS and CDR2 FNYEAQ. The CDR3 sequence: CASSPGGGSHEQYF. Here the CDR3 DNA reads TGTGCCAGCAGCCCCGGCGGGGGTTCCCACGAGCAGTACTTC.

This clonotype is a singleton in its sample. This CDR3 is CASSFGLAGGGSGTGELFF. In DNA form, the CDR3 reads TGTGCCAGCAGTTTTGGGCTAGCGGGGGGGGGGTCGGGCACCGGGGAGCTGTTTTTT. The rearrangement links TRBV27 to TRBJ2-2, with 12 bases matching TRBD2. This CDR3 has 19 residues. V was pared by 3 bases and J by 4 bases, with 12 bases of the junction left unmatched. CDR1 is MNHEY, CDR2 SMNVEV, per germline (reference sequence).

This clonotype was seen more than once but under ten times. V is TRBV15 and J is TRBJ2-1, with TRBD2 identical over 8 bases. The germline V gene encodes CDR1 LNHNV and CDR2 YYDKDF (reference sequence). V trimming: 0 bases; J trimming: 8 bases; junction bases outside the gene matches: 9. The CDR3 sequence is 16 residues long. CDR3 sequence reads: CATSRDRGTSIDEQFF. CDR3 coding DNA: TGTGCCACCAGCAGAGATCGGGGGACTAGTATAGATGAGCAGTTCTTC.

This clonotype has more than one count but fewer than ten. The J gene is TRBJ2-1, the V gene TRBV5-1; 7 nucleotides match TRBD1. The CDR3 spans 14 residues. V lost 4 bases and J lost 4; bases outside the gene matches: 5. Germline V gives CDR1 SGHRS, CDR2 YFSETQ. Here the CDR3 reads CASSPGTEYNEQFF. Written as DNA, the CDR3 is TGCGCCAGCAGCCCCGGGACAGAATACAATGAGCAGTTCTTC.

V and J are TRBV6-2 or TRBV6-3 and TRBJ2-7; 12 nucleotides align to TRBD1. This CDR3 is built from 13 residues. The V gene end was trimmed by 8 bases and the J gene end by 5 bases; junction bases not matched to a gene: 4. The germline V gene has CDR1 MNHEY and CDR2 SVGEGT. The CDR3 sequence: CASYGTGGDEQYF. CDR3 sequence (DNA): TGTGCCAGCTATGGGACAGGGGGCGACGAGCAGTACTTC.